This TCR beta chain was sequenced during a study of T cell changes during pregnancy in multiple sclerosis. The CDR3 has 16 amino acids. Germline CDR1 is LGHNA and CDR2 is YSLEER. The junction had 6 bases not matched to a gene; V was cut back by 0 bases and J by 7 bases. The assay was immunoSEQ multiplex PCR, and TCRdb's table has in-frame clones only and misses some. Among about 69,000 clones listed, roughly 90% were seen once. The clonotype was recovered from a female donor with multiple sclerosis, enrolled in a pregnancy study. The specimen comprised peripheral blood, sampled in the third trimester of pregnancy. This chain links TRBV4-3 with TRBJ2-1; 10 nucleotides line up with TRBD2. The CDR3 nucleotides read TGCGCCAGCAGCCAAGATGAGAGCGGGGGGGCGAATGAGCAGTTCTTC. Protein sequence: CASSQDESGGANEQFF.